The 21 T cell receptor beta chains presented below share a single source sample, sequenced in a study of HIV-infected children after antiretroviral therapy interruption (dated by TCRdb to about 2019). Sample treatment or condition, as interpreted from the label and publication: PENTA 11 planned treatment interruption arm or continuous ART arm. Receptor amplification or capture employed 3' RACE. Sequencing used an Illumina MiSeq. TCR libraries were constructed from RNA with a 3' RACE protocol that used unique molecular identifiers to correct for PCR amplification bias. TCRdb handled the public reads itself, with Q25 trimming in fastp and clone calling in MiXCR, and kept productive beta chains. Identical CDR3 protein sequences are pooled into one entry, listed with their most common genes and DNA. The sample table contains approximately 89,000 distinct CDR3 sequences; only one count was recorded for 6% to 8.5% of them. 0.9% to 1.4% of the sample is in the top ten clones.

The material sequenced was CD45RA+ CD4+ T cells from PBMCs, pooled from several time points, taken from a donor given antiretroviral therapy, either interrupted or continuous. The cell subset or site label, read with the paper, signifies: naive CD4+ CD45RA+ CD45RO- T cells. Source of these receptors: a pool of human donors with HIV.

Many counts were recorded for this clonotype. CDR3 sequence: CASSTGTLRISGEQYF. In nucleotides, the CDR3 is TGTGCCAGCAGTACCGGGACATTGAGAATAAGTGGCGAGCAGTACTTC. This rearrangement joins TRBV28 to TRBJ2-7; perhaps TRBD1 as D (6 bases). Germline loops: CDR1 MDHEN, CDR2 SYDVKM. Trimming took 5 bases from V and 6 from J, leaving 23 bases between them. The CDR3 runs 16 residues.

This clonotype was seen ten or more times. The rearrangement uses TRBV12-3 or TRBV12-4 and TRBJ1-1; D is perhaps TRBD1 (6 bases). V lost 5 bases and J lost 0, with 13 bases in between. This CDR3 is built from 15 residues. The DNA of the CDR3 is TGTGCCAGCAGTCCACAGGGTGTGTTGAACACTGAAGCTTTCTTT. Translation: CASSPQGVLNTEAFF.

Only a few counts were recorded for this clonotype. V usage is TRBV6-1 and J usage is TRBJ2-7; D gene unclear. The CDR3 runs 14 residues. Germline CDR1 reads MNHNS; CDR2 reads SASEGT. V lost 5 bases, J lost 0 bases, and 11 bases lay in between. The CDR3 bases are TGTGCCAGCAGTAAAGTTGGGCTCTCCTACGAGCAGTACTTC. It codes for CASSKVGLSYEQYF.

The V gene is TRBV6-5, the J gene TRBJ2-7; D is unresolved. Germline V lookup: CDR1 MNHEY, CDR2 SVGAGI. The CDR3 has 14 amino acids. V was clipped by 7 bases and J by 6 bases, with 19 bases between them. CDR3 amino acids: CASTPNNRAGEQYF. CDR3 sequence (DNA): TGTGCCAGCACTCCGAATAACAGAGCTGGCGAGCAGTACTTC.

There are a few counts of this clonotype. This chain connects TRBV18 to TRBJ1-5; no reliable D call. V shed 5 bases and J shed 4 bases, with 9 bases lying between them. CDR1 is KGHSH, CDR2 LQKENI, per germline. This CDR3 spans 13 amino acids. The CDR3 bases are TGTGCCAGCTCAGAGGGCCTTAATCAGCCCCAGCATTTT. It translates to CASSEGLNQPQHF.

The chain uses TRBV24-1 and TRBJ1-1, with D uncertain. Trimming shortened V by 4 bases and J by 6 bases, and 11 bases separated the two germline ends. This CDR3 region has 13 residues. Germline CDR1 reads KGHDR; CDR2 reads SFDVKD. CDR3 nucleotides: TGTGCCACCAGTGAGGGATTCGCTGCTGAAGCTTTCTTT. It encodes CATSEGFAAEAFF.

The sample holds many counts of this clonotype. The chain has TRBV30 and TRBJ1-3; the D is unclear. There are 15 residues in the CDR3. The V end was cut by 3 bases, the J end by 2 bases, with 14 bases between. CDR1 and CDR2 from the germline V gene are GTSNPN and SVGIG (reference sequence). CDR3 DNA: TGTGCCTGGAGCCTCCAGAAGGTAGCTGGAAACACCATATATTTT. It yields the protein CAWSLQKVAGNTIYF.

This clonotype was seen a few times. The rearrangement links TRBV10-3 to TRBJ2-5; possibly TRBD1 or TRBD2 for D (5 bases each). The CDR3 loop spans 15 amino acids. Per the germline V gene, CDR1 is ENHRY and CDR2 is SYGVKD. Trimming removed 0 bases from V and 4 bases from J, with 12 bases in between. This CDR3 reads CAISESRPGPETQYF. The DNA of the CDR3 is TGTGCCATCAGTGAGTCGCGGCCGGGGCCAGAGACCCAGTACTTC.

This clonotype came up many times. The V call is TRBV5-6, the J call TRBJ2-1; 10 nucleotides match TRBD2. Germline V CDR1 and CDR2: SGHDT, YYEEEE. J lost 2 bases, V lost 0 bases, and 8 bases had no gene match. The CDR3 totals 18 residues. The CDR3 loop is CASSLGLAGASTYNEQFF. The CDR3 region has the DNA TGTGCCAGCAGCTTGGGGCTAGCGGGGGCCTCTACCTACAATGAGCAGTTCTTC.

There are many counts of this clonotype. The J gene is TRBJ1-5, the V gene TRBV20-1; D is uncertain. Deletions cut 3 bases from V and 0 bases from J, with 6 bases between. The length of the CDR3 is 13 residues. CDR1 is DFQATT, CDR2 SNEGSKA, per germline (reference sequence). CDR3 amino acids: CSARDPSNQPQHF. The CDR3 coding sequence is TGCAGTGCTAGGGATCCTAGCAATCAGCCCCAGCATTTT.

This clonotype occurred a few times. The rearrangement joins TRBV6-6 to TRBJ1-3; D gene uncertain. There are 14 residues in the CDR3. Trimming removed 5 bases from V and 0 bases from J, with 8 bases in between. Germline lookup yields CDR1 MNHNY and CDR2 SVGAGI (reference sequence). The CDR3 loop reads CASSRVGSGNTIYF. For the CDR3, the DNA is TGTGCCAGCAGTCGCGTGGGCTCTGGAAACACCATATATTTT.

In its sample, this clonotype was seen many times. The rearrangement joins TRBV25-1 to TRBJ2-5, with 7 nucleotides matching TRBD2. With 2 bases clipped from V and 4 bases from J, the junction kept 22 bases outside the gene matches. Germline values: CDR1 MGHDK, CDR2 SYGVNS. CDR3 length: 20 amino acids. DNA for the CDR3: TGTGCCAGCAGTGAACGCCCGAAGATAGGAGGCGGGGGAGTGCGAGAGACCCAGTACTTC. It specifies CASSERPKIGGGGVRETQYF. The full variable domain, its missing parts supplied by reference TRBV25-1 and TRBJ2-5, is EADIYQTPRYLVIGTGKKITLECSQTMGHDKMYWYQQDPGMELHLIHYSYGVNSTEKGDLSSESTVSRIRTEHFPLTLESARPSHTSQYLCASSERPKIGGGGVRETQYFGPGTRLLVL.

The sample holds many counts of this clonotype. The V gene is TRBV7-9, the J gene TRBJ1-6; no firm D call. Per the germline V gene, CDR1 is SEHNR and CDR2 is FQNEAQ (reference sequence). Between the trimmed V and J ends, which lost 3 bases and 10 bases, there was a span of 16 bases. CDR3 size: 15 residues. The CDR3 protein is CASSFGLGWNSPLHF. In DNA form, the CDR3 reads TGTGCCAGCAGCTTTGGGCTGGGATGGAACTCACCCCTCCACTTT.

The chain couples TRBV11-1 to TRBJ2-7; TRBD2 might be the D (6 bases). CDR3 length: 14 residues. V gave up 5 bases and J gave up 5 bases, with 16 bases separating them. Germline CDR1 is SGHAT and CDR2 is FQDESV (reference sequence). The CDR3 sequence: CASSKRQGLNEQYF. CDR3 DNA sequence: TGTGCCAGCAGCAAACGCCAGGGACTGAACGAGCAGTACTTC. Full variable domain (outside the CDR3, taken from reference TRBV11-1 and TRBJ2-7): EAEVAQSPRYKITEKSQAVAFWCDPISGHATLYWYRQILGQGPELLVQFQDESVVDDSQLPKDRFSAERLKGVDSTLKIQPAELGDSAMYLCASSKRQGLNEQYFGPGTRLTVT.

At least ten counts were recorded for this clonotype. The J gene is TRBJ2-3, the V gene TRBV4-1; no definite D call. The CDR3 consists of 13 residues. V was trimmed by 1 base and J by 5 bases, leaving 7 bases between them. Per germline, CDR1 MGHRA and CDR2 YSYEKL. CDR3 sequence (DNA): TGCGCCAGCAGCCAAGGGTTAGGAGATACGCAGTATTTT. It yields the protein CASSQGLGDTQYF.

The chain couples TRBV20-1 to TRBJ1-2; TRBD1 matches at 8 bases. V was clipped by 1 base and J by 3 bases; unmatched bases: 4. Per germline, CDR1 DFQATT and CDR2 SNEGSKA (reference sequence). This CDR3 has 14 residues. The CDR3 reads CSARGTGQDYGYTF. The CDR3 bases are TGCAGTGCTAGAGGGACAGGGCAGGACTATGGCTACACCTTC.

This clonotype appeared many times. The V gene is TRBV5-6, the J gene TRBJ2-6, with a possible D match to TRBD1 (6 bases). Trimming cost V 0 bases and J 1 base, with 17 bases left between them. This CDR3 spans 19 amino acids. CDR1 is SGHDT and CDR2 is YYEEEE in the germline V gene. The CDR3 loop reads CASSLAVGTGMSGANVLTF. For the CDR3, the DNA is TGTGCCAGCAGCTTGGCCGTCGGTACAGGGATGTCTGGGGCCAACGTCCTGACTTTC.

The gene calls are TRBV20-1 and TRBJ2-3; D unresolved. CDR1 is DFQATT and CDR2 is SNEGSKA in the germline V gene (reference sequence). The CDR3 covers 14 residues. V gave up 1 base and J gave up 0 bases, with 8 bases separating them. This CDR3 is CSARVPHSTDTQYF. The CDR3 DNA is TGCAGTGCTAGAGTGCCCCATAGCACAGATACGCAGTATTTT.

The V call is TRBV6-6, the J call TRBJ2-2; D ambiguous. The V end was cut by 0 bases, the J end by 1 base, with 12 bases between. This CDR3 has 17 residues. Germline CDR1 and CDR2: MNHNY and SVGAGI (reference sequence). The CDR3 sequence is CASSYSTKPLNTGELFF. The CDR3 nucleotides are TGTGCCAGCAGTTACTCTACAAAGCCGCTGAACACCGGGGAGCTGTTTTTT.

This clonotype has ten or more counts. The chain employs TRBV23-1 and TRBJ2-3; no reliable D call. TRBV23-1 counts as an open reading frame of uncertain function. The CDR3 totals 11 residues. Trimming pared 1 base from V and 7 bases from J, leaving 3 bases between. Here the CDR3 reads CASSQYYTQYF. For the CDR3, the DNA is TGCGCCAGCAGTCAATATTATACGCAGTATTTT.

This clonotype was seen many times. V usage is TRBV7-9 and J usage is TRBJ2-5, with 11 bases aligning to TRBD2. The CDR3 runs 17 residues. Per the germline V gene, CDR1 is SEHNR and CDR2 is FQNEAQ (reference sequence). The trim removed 4 bases at V and 5 bases at J, leaving 12 bases unmatched. CDR3 DNA: TGTGCCAGCAGCTCCCCCGGTAGCGGGGGGGCTTGGGAGACCCAGTACTTC. Translating it yields CASSSPGSGGAWETQYF.